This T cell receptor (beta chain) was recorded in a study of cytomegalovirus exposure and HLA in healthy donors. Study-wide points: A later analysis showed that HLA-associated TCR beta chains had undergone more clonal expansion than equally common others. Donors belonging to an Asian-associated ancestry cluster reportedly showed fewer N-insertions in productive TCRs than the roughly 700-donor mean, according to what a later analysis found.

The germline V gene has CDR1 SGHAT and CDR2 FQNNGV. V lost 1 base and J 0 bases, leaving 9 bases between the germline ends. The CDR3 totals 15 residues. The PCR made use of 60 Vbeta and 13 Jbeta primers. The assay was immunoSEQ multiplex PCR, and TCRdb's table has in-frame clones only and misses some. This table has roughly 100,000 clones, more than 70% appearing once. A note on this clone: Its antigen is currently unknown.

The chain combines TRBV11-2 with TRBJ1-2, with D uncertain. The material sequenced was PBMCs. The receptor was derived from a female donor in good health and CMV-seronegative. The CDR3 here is CASSLVQLPNYGYTF. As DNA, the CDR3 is TGTGCCAGCAGCTTAGTACAGTTACCTAACTATGGCTACACCTTC.